This T cell receptor (beta chain) is from a study of cytomegalovirus exposure and HLA in healthy donors. In the PCR, 60 Vbeta and 13 Jbeta primers were used. The data were produced by immunoSEQ multiplex PCR, yet TCRdb's version contains in-frame clones alone and is incomplete. The profile shows 150,000 to 200,000 clones, 80% of them singletons. Germline V gene sequence: CDR1 SSHAT, CDR2 FNYEAQ (reference sequence). J was trimmed by 5 bases and V by 5 bases; bases with no gene match: 6. The CDR3 extends over 13 amino acids. This TCR came from a man aged 25 to 40 in good health and CMV-seropositive. The gene calls are TRBV7-7 and TRBJ2-7; the match to TRBD1 covers 7 bases. The sequencing input was PBMCs. DNA for the CDR3: TGTGCCAGCAGCCTGGACAGGACCCACGAGCAGTACTTC. Its translation: CASSLDRTHEQYF.